This T cell receptor beta chain stems from a study of monozygotic twins with inflammatory bowel disease. TCRdb reworked the 5' RACE reads into one entry per CDR3 protein, no DNA. Recorded here are about 160,000 distinct CDR3 sequences; the top ten clones represent 2.4%. Total RNA isolation used whole blood (no T cell sorting was performed). Specimen: blood. This sequence was found in a human donor with ulcerative colitis or Crohn's disease, or a healthy co-twin of an affected twin (not recorded which).

This chain's CDR3 is CASRGTANTEAFF. This chain links TRBV19 with TRBJ1-1; TCRdb proposes TRBD1, but this gene call is untestable without DNA. The germline gives CDR1 LNHDA, CDR2 SQIVND (reference sequence). The CDR3 sequence is 13 residues long.